These 4 T cell receptor beta chains came from one sample sequenced in a study of identical twins. TCRdb itself ran the 5' RACE reads through MiXCR, one entry per CDR3 protein. This table holds approximately 700,000 distinct CDR3 sequences, around a sixth found once. The data were also submitted as part of a second study, on T cells expressing NK-cell markers.

Material for sequencing was PBMCs. The receptors shown here come from a woman under 30 in good health.

This clonotype has only a few counts. The chain joins TRBV19 to TRBJ2-1; TRBD2 aligns across 7 bases. CDR1 and CDR2 from the germline V gene are LNHDA and SQIVND (reference sequence). The CDR3 is 14 amino acids. Trimming took 6 bases from V and 9 from J; bases not matched to a gene: 11. The DNA of the CDR3 is TGTGCCAGTAGGCCCGTGCGCGGGAGCGTTGAGCAGTTCTTC. Translated, it gives CASRPVRGSVEQFF. Full variable domain (rest looked up from reference TRBV19 and TRBJ2-1): DGGITQSPKYLFRKEGQNVTLSCEQNLNHDAMYWYRQDPGQGLRLIYYSQIVNDFQKGDIAEGYSVSREKKESFPLTVTSAQKNPTAFYLCASRPVRGSVEQFFGPGTRLTVL.

The gene calls are TRBV11-2 and TRBJ2-1, with TRBD2 identical over 8 bases. Germline CDR1 SGHAT, CDR2 FQNNGV. V was pared by 1 base and J by 5 bases, with 13 bases of the junction left unmatched. This CDR3 contains 18 residues. The CDR3 sequence is CASSLVGTRSVQNNEQFF. Here the CDR3 DNA reads TGTGCCAGCAGCTTAGTTGGGACTAGAAGCGTTCAAAACAATGAGCAGTTCTTC.

This clonotype was counted a few times. V and J are TRBV20-1 and TRBJ1-4, with 7 bases identical to TRBD1. Trimming cost V 6 bases and J 3 bases; bases outside gene matches: 7. Germline CDR1 is DFQATT and CDR2 is SNEGSKA (reference sequence). The CDR3 has 14 residues. CDR3 sequence reads: CSAARGTANEKLFF. The CDR3 DNA follows: TGCAGTGCCGCCCGAGGGACAGCTAATGAAAAACTGTTTTTT.

In its sample, this clonotype was seen a few times. The rearrangement joins TRBV12-3 or TRBV12-4 to TRBJ1-2; TRBD1 aligns across 9 bases. V gave up 6 bases and J gave up 11 bases; unmatched junction bases: 13. This CDR3 is built from 14 residues. Here the CDR3 reads CASSTGGSPREYTF. The CDR3 DNA sequence: TGTGCCAGCAGCACAGGGGGCTCTCCTCGGGAATACACCTTC.